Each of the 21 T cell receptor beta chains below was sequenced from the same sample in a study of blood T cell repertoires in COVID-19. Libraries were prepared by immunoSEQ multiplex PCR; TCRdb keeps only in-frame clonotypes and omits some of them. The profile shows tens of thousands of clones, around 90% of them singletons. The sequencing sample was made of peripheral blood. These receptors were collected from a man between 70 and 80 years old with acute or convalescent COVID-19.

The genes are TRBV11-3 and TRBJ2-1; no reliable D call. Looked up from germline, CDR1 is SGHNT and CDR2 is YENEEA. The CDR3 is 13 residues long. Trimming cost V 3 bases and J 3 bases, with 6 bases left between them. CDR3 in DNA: TGTGCCAGCAGCTTGGCCAGCTACAATGAGCAGTTCTTC. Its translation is CASSLASYNEQFF.

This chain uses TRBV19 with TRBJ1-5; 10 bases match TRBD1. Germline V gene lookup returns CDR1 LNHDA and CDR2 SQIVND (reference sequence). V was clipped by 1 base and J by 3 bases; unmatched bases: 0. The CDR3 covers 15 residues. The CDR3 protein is CASSIGQGANQPQHF. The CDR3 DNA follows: TGTGCCAGTAGTATAGGACAGGGGGCCAATCAGCCCCAGCATTTT.

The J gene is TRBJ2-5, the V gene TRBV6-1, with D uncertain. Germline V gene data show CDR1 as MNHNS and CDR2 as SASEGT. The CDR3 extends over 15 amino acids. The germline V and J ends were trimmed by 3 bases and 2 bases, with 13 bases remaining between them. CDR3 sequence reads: CASSEPGRPQETQYF. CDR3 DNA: TGTGCCAGCAGTGAGCCCGGCAGGCCTCAAGAGACCCAGTACTTC.

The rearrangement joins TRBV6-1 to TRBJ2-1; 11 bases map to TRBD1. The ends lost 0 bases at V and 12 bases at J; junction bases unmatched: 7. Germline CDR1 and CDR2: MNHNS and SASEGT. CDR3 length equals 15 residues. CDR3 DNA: TGTGCCAGCAGTGAAGCCTGGGGGACAGGGGGTAGGCAGTTCTTC. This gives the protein CASSEAWGTGGRQFF.

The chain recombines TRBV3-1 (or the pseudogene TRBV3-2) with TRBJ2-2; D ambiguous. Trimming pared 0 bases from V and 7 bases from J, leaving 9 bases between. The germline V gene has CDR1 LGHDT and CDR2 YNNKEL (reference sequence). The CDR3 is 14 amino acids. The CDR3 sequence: CASSQDRSFGELFF. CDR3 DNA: TGTGCCAGCAGCCAAGATCGGAGCTTCGGGGAGCTGTTTTTT.

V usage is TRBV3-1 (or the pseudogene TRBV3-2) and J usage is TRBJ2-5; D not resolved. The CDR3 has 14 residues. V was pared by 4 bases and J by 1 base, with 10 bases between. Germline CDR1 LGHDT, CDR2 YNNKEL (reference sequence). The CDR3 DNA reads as TGTGCCAGCAGCCCGTCTAACAGCCAAGAGACCCAGTACTTC. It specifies CASSPSNSQETQYF.

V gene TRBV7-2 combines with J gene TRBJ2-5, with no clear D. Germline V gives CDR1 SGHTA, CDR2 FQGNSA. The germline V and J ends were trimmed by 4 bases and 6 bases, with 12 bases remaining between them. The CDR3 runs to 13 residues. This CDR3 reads CASSSLLEKTQYF. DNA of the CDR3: TGTGCCAGCAGCTCCCTACTCGAAAAGACCCAGTACTTC.

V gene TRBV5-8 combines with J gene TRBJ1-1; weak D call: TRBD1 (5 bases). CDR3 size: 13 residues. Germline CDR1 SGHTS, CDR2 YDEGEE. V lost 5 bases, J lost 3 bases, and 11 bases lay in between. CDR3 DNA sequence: TGTGCCAGCAGTGCAGACAGTTACACTGAAGCTTTCTTT. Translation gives CASSADSYTEAFF.

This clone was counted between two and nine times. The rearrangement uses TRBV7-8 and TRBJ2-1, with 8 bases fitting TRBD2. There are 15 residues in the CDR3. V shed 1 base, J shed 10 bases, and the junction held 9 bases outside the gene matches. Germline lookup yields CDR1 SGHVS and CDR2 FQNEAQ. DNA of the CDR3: TGTGCCAGCAGCTTAGTCCCGGGAGGGCCTGCCGAGCAGTTCTTC. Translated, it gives CASSLVPGGPAEQFF.

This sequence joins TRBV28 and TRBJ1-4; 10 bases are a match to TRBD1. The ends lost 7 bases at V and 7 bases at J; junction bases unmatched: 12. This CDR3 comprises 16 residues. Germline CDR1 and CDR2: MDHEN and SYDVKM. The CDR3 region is CASNGETGGFGEKLFF. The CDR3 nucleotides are TGTGCCAGCAATGGGGAGACAGGGGGCTTCGGTGAAAAACTGTTTTTT.

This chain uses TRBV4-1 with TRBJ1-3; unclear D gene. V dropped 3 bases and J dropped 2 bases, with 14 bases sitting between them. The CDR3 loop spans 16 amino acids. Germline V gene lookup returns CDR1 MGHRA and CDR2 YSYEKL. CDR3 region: CASSQRDTFPGNTIYF. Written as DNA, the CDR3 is TGCGCCAGCAGCCAGCGTGATACCTTCCCTGGAAACACCATATATTTT.

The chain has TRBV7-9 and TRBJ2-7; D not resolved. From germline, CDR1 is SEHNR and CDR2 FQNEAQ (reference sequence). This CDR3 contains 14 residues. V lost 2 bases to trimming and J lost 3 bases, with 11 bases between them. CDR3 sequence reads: CASSLIESGYEQYF. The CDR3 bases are TGTGCCAGCAGCTTAATCGAGTCGGGCTACGAGCAGTACTTC.

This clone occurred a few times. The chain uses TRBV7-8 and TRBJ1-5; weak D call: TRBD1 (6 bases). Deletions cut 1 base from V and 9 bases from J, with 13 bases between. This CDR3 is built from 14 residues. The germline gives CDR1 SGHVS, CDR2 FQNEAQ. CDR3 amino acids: CASSLVDRTRPQHF. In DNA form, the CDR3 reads TGTGCCAGCAGCTTAGTCGACAGGACTCGGCCCCAGCATTTT.

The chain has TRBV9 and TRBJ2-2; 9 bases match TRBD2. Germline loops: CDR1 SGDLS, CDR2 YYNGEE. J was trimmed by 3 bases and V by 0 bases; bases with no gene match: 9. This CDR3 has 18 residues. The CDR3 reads CASSVGLAGFMDTGELFF. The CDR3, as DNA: TGTGCCAGCAGCGTAGGGCTAGCGGGATTCATGGACACCGGGGAGCTGTTTTTT.

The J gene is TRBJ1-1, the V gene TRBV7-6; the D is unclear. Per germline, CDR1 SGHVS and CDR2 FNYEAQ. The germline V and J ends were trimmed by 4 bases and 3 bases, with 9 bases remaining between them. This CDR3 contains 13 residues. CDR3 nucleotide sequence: TGTGCCAGCAGCTCTCTGGCCGACACTGAAGCTTTCTTT. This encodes CASSSLADTEAFF.

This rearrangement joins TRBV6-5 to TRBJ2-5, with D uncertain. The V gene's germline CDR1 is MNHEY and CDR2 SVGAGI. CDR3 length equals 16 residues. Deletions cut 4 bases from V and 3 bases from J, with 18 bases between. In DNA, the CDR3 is TGTGCCAGCAGTTCAAGAACTCCAGACATTAAAGAGACCCAGTACTTC. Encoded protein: CASSSRTPDIKETQYF.

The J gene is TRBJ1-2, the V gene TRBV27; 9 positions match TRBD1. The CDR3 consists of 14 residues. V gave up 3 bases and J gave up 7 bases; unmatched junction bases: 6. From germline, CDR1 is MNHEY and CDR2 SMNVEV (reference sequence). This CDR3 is CASSFGQGYRGYTF. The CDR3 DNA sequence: TGTGCCAGCAGTTTCGGACAGGGGTATCGTGGCTACACCTTC.

The CDR3 is CASSPGTGAGNEKLFF. The CDR3 region has the DNA TGTGCCAGCAGCCCCGGGACAGGGGCCGGCAATGAAAAACTGTTTTTT. V is TRBV7-8 and J is TRBJ1-4; 10 bases are shared with TRBD1. The CDR3 spans 16 residues. CDR1 is SGHVS and CDR2 is FQNEAQ in the germline V gene. V shed 5 bases, J shed 5 bases, and the junction held 8 bases outside the gene matches.

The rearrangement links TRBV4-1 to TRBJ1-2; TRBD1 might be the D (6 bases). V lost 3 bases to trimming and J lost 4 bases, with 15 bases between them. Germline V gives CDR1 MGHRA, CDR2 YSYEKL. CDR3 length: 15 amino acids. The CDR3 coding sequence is TGCGCCAGCAGCCAGCTGGACAGCCCTTCCTATGGCTACACCTTC. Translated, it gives CASSQLDSPSYGYTF.

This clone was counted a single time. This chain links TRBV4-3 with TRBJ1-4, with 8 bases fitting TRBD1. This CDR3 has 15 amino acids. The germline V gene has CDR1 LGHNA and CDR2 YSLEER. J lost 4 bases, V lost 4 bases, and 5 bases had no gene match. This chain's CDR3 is CASSRGQGYNEKLFF. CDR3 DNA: TGCGCCAGCAGCCGCGGACAGGGCTATAATGAAAAACTGTTTTTT.

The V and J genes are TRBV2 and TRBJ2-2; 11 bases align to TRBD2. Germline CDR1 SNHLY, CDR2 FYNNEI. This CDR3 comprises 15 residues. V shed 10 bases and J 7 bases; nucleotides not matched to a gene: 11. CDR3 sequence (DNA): TGTGCCACCGCGACTAGCGGGGCACCAATCGGGGAGCTGTTTTTT. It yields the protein CATATSGAPIGELFF.